This TCR beta chain was recovered during a study of cytomegalovirus exposure and HLA in healthy donors. In the study overall: As an earlier analysis found, 150 million to 200 million T cells yielded 90 million to 140 million unique TCR beta sequences. Within an early data release were 65 million to 90 million unique TCRs drawn from HLA-typed donors. Study results and limitations: In a later analysis, a missense DCLRE1C variant was linked to TCR beta V- and J-gene trimming. Productive status was seen about 90% or about 30% of the time for most TCR beta V segments in an earlier analysis.

The CDR3 has 16 amino acids. Germline V gene lookup returns CDR1 LNHDA and CDR2 SQIVND (reference sequence). V lost 7 bases and J lost 5; bases outside the gene matches: 11. The PCR ran on 60 Vbeta and 13 Jbeta primers. Only in-frame clones appear in the TCRdb table, and some are missing; sequencing was by immunoSEQ multiplex PCR. The sample lists about 140,000 clones, approximately 87% occurring once. To note about this clone: Antigen: not known.

The specimen was PBMCs. The rearrangement joins TRBV19 to TRBJ1-3; TRBD1 aligns across 10 bases. This clonotype was obtained from a woman aged 25 to 39 in good health and CMV-seronegative. This CDR3 reads CASTPGQGRLRNTIYF. In DNA, the CDR3 is TGTGCCAGTACCCCGGGACAGGGGAGGCTAAGAAACACCATATATTTT.